These 29 T cell receptor beta chains came from one sample sequenced in a study of blood T cell repertoires in COVID-19. Data came from immunoSEQ multiplex PCR; TCRdb stores just in-frame clones and leaves some out. The data contain roughly 250,000 clones, about 81% of them singletons. The material sequenced was peripheral blood. The receptors shown here come from an older woman with active or convalescent COVID-19.

This chain connects TRBV3-1 (or the pseudogene TRBV3-2) to TRBJ1-3, with D maybe TRBD1 (6 bases). This CDR3 comprises 15 residues. Germline CDR1 LGHDT, CDR2 YNNKEL (reference sequence). Trimming left V 4 bases short and J 8 bases short, with 18 bases between. CDR3 sequence reads: CASSPKQGSRDTIYF. Here the CDR3 DNA reads TGTGCCAGCAGCCCAAAACAGGGTTCTAGGGACACCATATATTTT.

This clone was recorded only once. This sequence joins TRBV6-5 and TRBJ1-2; D is uncertain. The CDR3 sequence is 13 residues long. Germline-derived CDR1 and CDR2 are MNHEY and SVGAGI. V gave up 8 bases and J gave up 2 bases, with 12 bases separating them. This CDR3 reads CASALTGNYGYTF. CDR3 nucleotides: TGTGCCAGCGCCCTGACGGGGAACTATGGCTACACCTTC.

This clone was seen a handful of times. This chain uses TRBV12-3 or TRBV12-4 with TRBJ1-1; D is unclear. Trimming took 3 bases from V and 6 from J, leaving 8 bases between them. There are 12 residues in the CDR3. DNA for the CDR3: TGTGCCAGCAGTTTGGAGCGGGCTGAAGCTTTCTTT. It yields the protein CASSLERAEAFF.

The CDR3: CSVFRGQGHEKLFF. The CDR3 DNA sequence: TGCAGCGTTTTCAGGGGGCAGGGTCATGAAAAACTGTTTTTT. The V and J genes are TRBV29-1 and TRBJ1-4; 8 bases map to TRBD1. V was clipped by 5 bases and J by 6 bases; unmatched bases: 8. There are 14 residues in the CDR3. Germline CDR1 is SQVTM and CDR2 is ANQGSEA.

This rearrangement joins TRBV5-4 to TRBJ2-3; D is possibly TRBD1 (6 bases). The CDR3 spans 15 residues. Looked up from germline, CDR1 is SGHNT and CDR2 is YYREEE (reference sequence). V lost 1 base and J lost 5, with 14 bases in between. CDR3: CASSLIPQGLDTQYF. DNA of the CDR3: TGTGCCAGCAGCTTGATCCCGCAGGGGTTAGATACGCAGTATTTT.

The rearrangement uses TRBV15 and TRBJ2-6; no definite D call. This CDR3 is 13 amino acids long. Germline V lookup: CDR1 LNHNV, CDR2 YYDKDF (reference sequence). The ends were cut back, 5 bases at V and 3 bases at J, with 5 bases in the middle. The CDR3 region is CATSSRGANVLTF. The CDR3 nucleotides read TGTGCCACCAGCTCGCGTGGGGCCAACGTCCTGACTTTC.

The rearrangement links TRBV3-1 (or the pseudogene TRBV3-2) to TRBJ2-3, with TRBD1 matching 7 bases. In germline, CDR1 is LGHDT, CDR2 YNNKEL (reference sequence). CDR3 length: 16 amino acids. Germline trimming cut 5 bases from V and 0 bases from J; bases unmatched to any gene: 8. CDR3 bases: TGTGCCAGCAGCTATTACACAGGGGTTAGCACAGATACGCAGTATTTT. This codes for CASSYYTGVSTDTQYF.

This clone was picked up one time. The chain carries TRBV25-1 and TRBJ1-6, with 8 bases aligning to TRBD1. The CDR3 loop spans 16 amino acids. The V segment lost 2 bases and the J segment 5 bases; nucleotides outside the gene matches: 5. Germline assignment: CDR1 MGHDK and CDR2 SYGVNS. In DNA, the CDR3 is TGTGCCAGCAGTGAAGGAGGACAGGGCCATAATTCACCCCTCCACTTT. Its protein product is CASSEGGQGHNSPLHF.

The J gene is TRBJ1-2, the V gene TRBV7-2; D gene unclear. This CDR3 is 16 amino acids long. The germline CDR1 and CDR2 sequences are SGHTA and FQGNSA. Trimming pared 2 bases from V and 6 bases from J, leaving 19 bases between. The CDR3: CASSLTTRQDSNGYTF. In DNA, the CDR3 is TGTGCCAGCAGCTTAACAACGAGGCAGGACTCCAATGGCTACACCTTC. Full variable domain (rest looked up from reference TRBV7-2 and TRBJ1-2): GAGVSQSPSNKVTEKGKDVELRCDPISGHTALYWYRQSLGQGLEFLIYFQGNSAPDKSGLPSDRFSAERTGGSVSTLTIQRTQQEDSAVYLCASSLTTRQDSNGYTFGSGTRLTVV.

The genes are TRBV5-4 and TRBJ1-3; 7 nucleotides align to TRBD1. The CDR3 spans 17 residues. CDR1 SGHNT and CDR2 YYREEE come from the germline V gene (reference sequence). Germline trimming cut 4 bases from V and 2 bases from J; bases unmatched to any gene: 12. The CDR3: CASSRLPTGDTGNTIYF. The CDR3 nucleotides are TGTGCCAGCAGCCGGCTCCCTACAGGGGATACTGGAAACACCATATATTTT.

V and J are TRBV4-1 and TRBJ1-6; no definite D call. Germline CDR1 MGHRA, CDR2 YSYEKL. The length of the CDR3 is 17 residues. The ends were cut back, 1 base at V and 3 bases at J, with 13 bases in the middle. CDR3 amino acids: CASSQVGVRFYNSPLHF. The CDR3, as DNA: TGCGCCAGCAGCCAAGTCGGAGTACGGTTCTATAATTCACCCCTCCACTTT.

The chain combines TRBV9 with TRBJ1-1, with a weak D call TRBD1 (6 bases). V gave up 4 bases and J gave up 0 bases, with 13 bases separating them. Germline V CDR1 and CDR2: SGDLS, YYNGEE. The CDR3 covers 15 residues. This CDR3 is CASSPRGAMNTEAFF. The CDR3 DNA reads as TGTGCCAGCAGCCCCCGGGGGGCCATGAACACTGAAGCTTTCTTT. Based on the CDR3 plus reference TRBV9 and TRBJ1-1, the full variable domain is DSGVTQTPKHLITATGQRVTLRCSPRSGDLSVYWYQQSLDQGLQFLIQYYNGEERAKGNILERFSAQQFPDLHSELNLSSLELGDSALYFCASSPRGAMNTEAFFGQGTRLTVV.

The genes are TRBV7-6 and TRBJ1-6; a possible D gene is TRBD1 (5 bases). CDR3 length equals 19 residues. From germline, CDR1 is SGHVS and CDR2 FNYEAQ. The ends were cut back, 0 bases at V and 0 bases at J, with 15 bases in the middle. CDR3 sequence (DNA): TGTGCCAGCAGCTTAGCCGGCCGACAGTCCTTCTCCTATAATTCACCCCTCCACTTT. Residues: CASSLAGRQSFSYNSPLHF.

This chain joins TRBV19 and TRBJ2-3; a possible D gene is TRBD2 (7 bases). CDR3 size: 12 residues. The V and J ends lost 10 bases and 4 bases respectively, with 12 bases between them. The V gene's germline CDR1 is LNHDA and CDR2 SQIVND (reference sequence). CDR3 protein: CATGGQADTQYF. In DNA form, the CDR3 reads TGTGCCACCGGGGGGCAAGCAGATACGCAGTATTTT. Using reference TRBV19 and TRBJ2-3 for the parts outside the CDR3, the full variable domain is DGGITQSPKYLFRKEGQNVTLSCEQNLNHDAMYWYRQDPGQGLRLIYYSQIVNDFQKGDIAEGYSVSREKKESFPLTVTSAQKNPTAFYLCATGGQADTQYFGPGTRLTVL.

V and J are TRBV5-1 and TRBJ1-6; the match to TRBD1 covers 8 bases. This CDR3 is built from 15 residues. Germline V gene data show CDR1 as SGHRS and CDR2 as YFSETQ. V was clipped by 3 bases and J by 9 bases; unmatched bases: 8. In DNA, the CDR3 is TGCGCCAGCAGCTACGGCCGGGACAGGAGTTCACCCCTCCACTTT. Amino acid sequence: CASSYGRDRSSPLHF.

V gene TRBV11-2 combines with J gene TRBJ2-1; 15 nucleotides match TRBD2. Losses at the gene ends were 6 bases for V and 0 bases for J; bases not matched to a gene: 9. CDR1 and CDR2 (germline): SGHAT, FQNNGV. This CDR3 region has 19 residues. The CDR3 region is CASSRTSGGDRSSYNEQFF. The CDR3 nucleotides read TGTGCCAGCAGTCGGACTAGCGGGGGGGATAGGAGCTCCTACAATGAGCAGTTCTTC. The full variable domain, in which reference TRBV11-2 and TRBJ2-1 provide the parts outside the CDR3, is EAGVAQSPRYKIIEKRQSVAFWCNPISGHATLYWYQQILGQGPKLLIQFQNNGVVDDSQLPKDRFSAERLKGVDSTLKIQPAKLEDSAVYLCASSRTSGGDRSSYNEQFFGPGTRLTVL.

The chain carries TRBV6-4 and TRBJ2-5, with 12 bases identical to TRBD2. This CDR3 has 16 amino acids. Germline V gives CDR1 MRHNA, CDR2 SNTAGT. V lost 3 bases to trimming and J lost 1 base; unmatched junction nucleotides: 3. DNA of the CDR3: TGTGCCAGCAGTGAAACTAGCGGGGGGTCCCAAGAGACCCAGTACTTC. Translating gives CASSETSGGSQETQYF.

J is TRBJ2-5 and V is TRBV27; 13 nucleotides line up with TRBD2. CDR1 and CDR2 (germline): MNHEY, SMNVEV (reference sequence). This CDR3 is built from 17 residues. Trimming cost V 3 bases and J 7 bases; bases outside gene matches: 11. The CDR3 DNA is TGTGCCAGCAGTTTGGGGGGACTAGCGGGACCTCAGGGGACCCAGTACTTC. This encodes CASSLGGLAGPQGTQYF.

The J gene is TRBJ1-4, the V gene TRBV7-9, with D possibly TRBD1 on 5 matching bases. V shed 5 bases and J shed 2 bases, with 12 bases lying between them. The CDR3 is 15 amino acids. The V gene's germline CDR1 is SEHNR and CDR2 FQNEAQ (reference sequence). CDR3 in DNA: TGTGCCAGCAGCCTGACCGGGACTACTAATGAAAAACTGTTTTTT. Its protein is CASSLTGTTNEKLFF.

The rearrangement joins TRBV11-2 to TRBJ1-2, with D possibly being TRBD1 (6 bases). Germline CDR1 reads SGHAT; CDR2 reads FQNNGV. The CDR3 sequence is 14 residues long. V lost 3 bases to trimming and J lost 8 bases, with 16 bases between them. CDR3 sequence reads: CASSFGGRRVGYTF. The CDR3 DNA reads as TGTGCCAGCAGCTTCGGGGGGCGAAGAGTCGGCTACACCTTC.

The chain has TRBV7-8 and TRBJ1-6; TRBD1 matches at 8 bases. The CDR3 runs 14 residues. CDR1 and CDR2 from the germline V gene are SGHVS and FQNEAQ. V dropped 5 bases and J dropped 5; count of bases not matched to a gene: 2. CDR3 region: CASSPGQDNSPLHF. CDR3 sequence (DNA): TGTGCCAGCAGCCCGGGACAGGATAATTCACCCCTCCACTTT.

The chain recombines TRBV30 with TRBJ2-7; no clear D. CDR3 length: 12 residues. The V end lost 1 base, the J end lost 3 bases, and 7 bases lay between the germline ends. Germline CDR1 and CDR2: GTSNPN and SVGIG (reference sequence). As DNA, the CDR3 is TGTGCCTGGAGTGGGCTCCTCTACGAGCAGTACTTC. Its protein is CAWSGLLYEQYF.

The V gene is TRBV24-1, the J gene TRBJ2-1, with D maybe TRBD1 (8 bases). Germline V CDR1 and CDR2: KGHDR, SFDVKD. The CDR3 loop spans 15 amino acids. Trimming stripped 4 bases from V and 9 bases from J, with 18 bases between. The DNA of the CDR3 is TGTGCCACCAGTGAAGCGGGGACAGGAATCGGTGAGCAGTTCTTC. It specifies CATSEAGTGIGEQFF.

This clone was observed a handful of times. This rearrangement joins TRBV19 to TRBJ1-1; 8 nucleotides match TRBD1. The CDR3 spans 14 residues. From germline, CDR1 is LNHDA and CDR2 SQIVND (reference sequence). J gave up 1 base and V 8 bases, and 6 bases lay outside the gene matches. The CDR3 region has the DNA TGTGCCAGTGGACAGGGAAGGTGGAACACTGAAGCTTTCTTT. This translates into CASGQGRWNTEAFF.

With regard to this clone: Other DNA sequences in this sample translate to the same CDR3. CDR3 in DNA: TGCGCCAGCAGCTTAGGGACTAGCGGCGGAGATACGCAGTATTTT. It codes for CASSLGTSGGDTQYF. The rearrangement joins TRBV5-1 to TRBJ2-3; the match to TRBD2 covers 11 bases. CDR3 size: 15 residues. Germline V lookup: CDR1 SGHRS, CDR2 YFSETQ. Unmatched junction bases numbered 4, after V lost 2 bases and J lost 5 bases.

This chain connects TRBV29-1 to TRBJ2-2, with 10 nucleotides matching TRBD1. The trim removed 0 bases at V and 3 bases at J, leaving 4 bases unmatched. The V gene's germline CDR1 is SQVTM and CDR2 ANQGSEA. The CDR3 loop spans 16 amino acids. This CDR3 reads CSVEDRDRGYTGELFF. The CDR3 DNA sequence: TGCAGCGTTGAAGATCGGGACAGGGGATACACCGGGGAGCTGTTTTTT.

V is TRBV3-1 (or the pseudogene TRBV3-2) and J is TRBJ2-5, with no clear D. The germline V gene has CDR1 LGHDT and CDR2 YNNKEL (reference sequence). The V gene lost 0 bases and the J gene lost 2 bases, with 22 bases spanning the gap. CDR3 length: 19 amino acids. The CDR3 DNA reads as TGTGCCAGCAGCCAAGAATCCCCCGGTGGCCTTACGACTCAAGAGACCCAGTACTTC. Encoded protein: CASSQESPGGLTTQETQYF.

The V gene is TRBV5-1, the J gene TRBJ1-3, with TRBD1 as a possible D gene (5 bases). The CDR3 runs to 16 residues. Germline loops: CDR1 SGHRS, CDR2 YFSETQ. V was pared by 2 bases and J by 3 bases, with 15 bases between. The chain's CDR3 is CASSFQGGDNGNTIYF. As DNA, the CDR3 is TGCGCCAGCAGCTTCCAGGGAGGGGATAATGGAAACACCATATATTTT.

The V call is TRBV19, the J call TRBJ2-5; TRBD2 aligns across 11 bases. This CDR3 has 18 amino acids. CDR1 and CDR2 (germline): LNHDA, SQIVND (reference sequence). V lost 0 bases, J lost 1 base, and 7 bases stayed unmatched. The CDR3 coding sequence is TGTGCCAGTAGTATAGATACCCGACTAGCGGGGAGCCAAGAGACCCAGTACTTC. Its protein is CASSIDTRLAGSQETQYF.